This T cell receptor beta chain was documented in a study of T cells in Graves' hyperthyroidism and ophthalmopathy. Amplification of TCR beta CDR3 regions was performed using RNA transcripts as template. When the TCR CDR3 underwent first-round RT-PCR, the HTBI primer set was used. TCRdb recomputed calls from the multiplex PCR reads with MiXCR, one row per CDR3 protein. This table holds 500,000 to 600,000 distinct CDR3 sequences, approximately 15% found once. Findings and caveats of the study: In blood, most of the thyroid clonotypes expanded above 0.001 were also present. Prediction of ophthalmopathy progression came a median 6.5 months pre-onset.

The study enrolled patients aged 18 to 65 with newly diagnosed hyperthyroidism of under 2 months' duration. Patients were excluded for uncontrolled infection, other autoimmune disease, pregnancy or lactation. Comments on this clonotype: Its antigen is unknown.

The CDR3 consists of 15 residues. V shed 4 bases and J 6 bases; nucleotides not matched to a gene: 9. The germline V gene has CDR1 SGHTA and CDR2 FQGNSA. The source material was blood. This TCR came from a woman between 18 and 29 years old with Graves' hyperthyroidism. This rearrangement joins TRBV7-2 to TRBJ2-7; TRBD1 aligns across 10 bases. Written as DNA, the CDR3 is TGTGCCAGCAGCTATCGGACAGGGGGGCCCTCCGAGCAGTACTTC. Its translation is CASSYRTGGPSEQYF.